Below are 5 T cell receptor beta chains sequenced from a single sample in a study of T cell responses to AZD1222 COVID-19 vaccine (dated by TCRdb to 2020 to 2022). Preparation of the library involved the immunoSEQ multiplex PCR assay. TCRdb took over this immuneACCESS table, retaining in-frame rearrangements with V and J assigned. Such tables are incomplete; in checked studies, under half of the missing clones stem from an unresolved V gene, and the remainder is unexplained. This sample has roughly 76,000 clones in its table, and over 75% of those were observed once. About a tenth of the sample is taken by the ten largest. In light of the paper, this sample's time point label describes: baseline before first vaccination. Sequenced here: peripheral blood, sampled on day 0 of AZD1222 vaccination. The receptors were gathered from an adult in good health.

This chain uses TRBV10-3 with TRBJ1-5, with 9 bases aligning to TRBD1. The germline gives CDR1 ENHRY, CDR2 SYGVKD. The CDR3 extends over 18 amino acids. Trimming at V came to 0 bases and at J to 2 bases, leaving 8 bases not matched to a gene. In DNA form, the CDR3 reads TGTGCCATCAGTGAGTCGGGACAGGGTGGTTTGGGCAATCAGCCCCAGCATTTT. Protein product: CAISESGQGGLGNQPQHF.

Written as DNA, the CDR3 is TGTGCCAGCAGTACCCACAGGGGGCGATATGAAAAACTGTTTTTT. Translation gives CASSTHRGRYEKLFF. This rearrangement joins TRBV27 to TRBJ1-4; 9 bases are a match to TRBD1. V was pared by 5 bases and J by 6 bases, with 7 bases of the junction left unmatched. Per germline, CDR1 MNHEY and CDR2 SMNVEV (reference sequence). The CDR3 is 15 residues long.

The chain links TRBV6-4 to TRBJ1-1; D possibly corresponds to TRBD1 (6 bases). The CDR3 extends over 13 amino acids. Trimming pared 3 bases from V and 11 bases from J, leaving 16 bases between. Germline CDR1 and CDR2: MRHNA and SNTAGT. The CDR3 loop is CASSELQGRQAFF. The DNA for the CDR3 is TGTGCCAGCAGTGAATTGCAGGGGAGACAGGCTTTCTTT.

The J gene is TRBJ1-1, the V gene TRBV7-2; D gene uncertain. The ends were cut back, 8 bases at V and 1 base at J, with 8 bases in the middle. The germline gives CDR1 SGHTA, CDR2 FQGNSA. The CDR3 length is 12 residues. As DNA, the CDR3 is TGTGCCAGCGGGTTGACGAACACTGAAGCTTTCTTT. Translation: CASGLTNTEAFF.

The CDR3 coding sequence is TGTGCCAGCAGTTCTCGCACTCCCACCGGGGAGCTGTTTTTT. Protein product: CASSSRTPTGELFF. The chain combines TRBV6-6 with TRBJ2-2; no definite D call. Looked up from germline, CDR1 is MNHNY and CDR2 is SVGAGI (reference sequence). V was cut by 4 bases and J by 4 bases, with 10 bases left in between. The CDR3 length is 14 residues.